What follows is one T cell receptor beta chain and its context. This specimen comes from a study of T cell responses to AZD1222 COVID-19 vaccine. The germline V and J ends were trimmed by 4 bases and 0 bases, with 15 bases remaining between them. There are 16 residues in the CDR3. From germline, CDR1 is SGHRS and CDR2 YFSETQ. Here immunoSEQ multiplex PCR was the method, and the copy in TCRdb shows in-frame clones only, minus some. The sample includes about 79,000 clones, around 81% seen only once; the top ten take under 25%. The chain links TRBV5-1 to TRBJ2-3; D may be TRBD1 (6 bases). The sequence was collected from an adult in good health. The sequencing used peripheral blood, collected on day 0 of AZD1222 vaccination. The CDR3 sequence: CASSVYRVPSTDTQYF. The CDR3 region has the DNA TGCGCCAGCAGCGTATACAGGGTGCCTAGCACAGATACGCAGTATTTT.